This T cell receptor (beta chain) appears in the sequencing data of a study of CD8+CD57+ T cells in acquired aplastic anemia. Study summary: An average of 3.2 ug of DNA was obtained from sorted CD4+ and CD8+ cells.

V lost 3 bases and J lost 7; bases outside the gene matches: 6. Germline lookup yields CDR1 KGHDR and CDR2 SFDVKD. CDR3 length equals 15 residues. Study observations and caveats: Researchers report that twenty-nine CD8+ CDR3 sequences appeared in both patients and controls. CD8+ Simpson's diversity showed no significant patient-control difference.

Patients sequenced had flow cytometry evidence of CD8+CD57+ cell expansion. TCR beta VDJ combinations and CDR3 sequences were profiled from genomic DNA. Using its own MiXCR run on the reads, TCRdb lists one record per CDR3 protein. The sample has just over 450,000 distinct CDR3 sequences, roughly a third seen once; the top ten hold less than 0.85%. In the case of this clonotype: The antigen is undetermined.

This chain joins TRBV24-1 and TRBJ2-1, with 9 bases identical to TRBD2. This receptor was identified in a human donor with aplastic anemia. Sequencing was carried out using sorted CD4+, CD8+, or CD8+CD57+ T cells (not recorded which) from PBMCs. The CDR3: CATSDLAGIRNEQFF. CDR3 nucleotides: TGTGCCACCAGTGATCTAGCGGGAATTAGGAATGAGCAGTTCTTC.